The 2 T cell receptor beta chains reported below all come from one sample, sequenced in a study of blood T cell repertoires in COVID-19. Some clones are missing from TCRdb's copy, which holds only in-frame ones; the method was immunoSEQ multiplex PCR. This sample has 100,000 or so clones, with 81% found just once. The sequencing input was peripheral blood. These receptors were collected from an elderly man with acute or convalescent COVID-19.

In DNA, the CDR3 is TGTGCCAGTTACCGGGACAGAGGGGGCGGGGAGCTGTTTTTT. It specifies CASYRDRGGGELFF. The chain uses TRBV19 and TRBJ2-2, with 7 positions matching TRBD1. The junction had 10 bases not matched to a gene; V was cut back by 8 bases and J by 7 bases. CDR3 length equals 14 residues. Germline assignment: CDR1 LNHDA and CDR2 SQIVND (reference sequence).

The V gene is TRBV19, the J gene TRBJ2-6; D possibly corresponds to TRBD1 (7 bases). From germline, CDR1 is LNHDA and CDR2 SQIVND (reference sequence). The CDR3 runs to 17 residues. With 0 bases removed from V and 2 bases from J, the gap between germline ends came to 11 bases. The CDR3 DNA is TGTGCCAGTAGTATAGATGGAGGGGGCACTGGGGCCAACGTCCTGACTTTC. Translated, it gives CASSIDGGGTGANVLTF.